A single sample gave rise to the 25 T cell receptor beta chains below, sequenced in a study of human T cells and chemical hapten exposure. This sample's time point: patch test 1, 2 weeks after DPC sensitization. As for treatment: therapeutic diphenylcyclopropenone sensitization with weekly scalp DPC. One entry per CDR3 protein, called by TCRdb with MiXCR from the RACE reads. The sample lists about 90,000 distinct CDR3 sequences; about 10% were seen once. The sequencing here drew on whole blood, taken in connection with sensitization to the hapten diphenylcyclopropenone (DPC). Every receptor here comes from a man in his forties with alopecia areata. Some clones in this sample may be carry-over from other donors' samples.

The chain is built from TRBV27 and TRBJ2-7; 7 positions match TRBD1. CDR1 is MNHEY and CDR2 is SMNVEV in the germline V gene (reference sequence). CDR3 length: 14 amino acids. V lost 6 bases, J lost 2 bases, and 7 bases stayed unmatched. DNA for the CDR3: TGTGCCAGCAGCCGGGACAGCAACACCTACGAGCAGTACTTC. Its protein product is CASSRDSNTYEQYF.

This clonotype was counted at least ten times. The gene calls are TRBV6-5 and TRBJ1-1; D gene ambiguous. The ends were cut back, 8 bases at V and 0 bases at J, with 10 bases in the middle. From germline, CDR1 is MNHEY and CDR2 SVGAGI. The length of the CDR3 is 13 residues. DNA of the CDR3: TGTGCCAGCGGATACAGCTTGAACACTGAAGCTTTCTTT. Its translation is CASGYSLNTEAFF.

This clonotype was found a few times. The rearrangement joins TRBV6-6 to TRBJ2-3, with 9 bases aligning to TRBD2. Trimming at V came to 2 bases and at J to 6 bases, leaving 15 bases not matched to a gene. The CDR3 covers 18 residues. Per germline, CDR1 MNHNY and CDR2 SVGAGI (reference sequence). CDR3 in DNA: TGTGCCAGCAGTTACCCCGCATACCGGCGGGAGGGCCGTGATACGCAGTATTTT. Translated: CASSYPAYRREGRDTQYF.

The rearrangement uses TRBV25-1 and TRBJ2-7, with TRBD1 matching over 8 bases. J gave up 2 bases and V 4 bases, and 10 bases lay outside the gene matches. The CDR3 consists of 16 residues. Germline loops: CDR1 MGHDK, CDR2 SYGVNS. This CDR3 reads CASSGSRQGPPYEQYF. CDR3 coding DNA: TGTGCCAGCAGTGGGTCACGACAGGGGCCTCCCTACGAGCAGTACTTC.

This rearrangement joins TRBV27 to TRBJ1-5; D unresolved. Per germline, CDR1 MNHEY and CDR2 SMNVEV (reference sequence). V was trimmed by 9 bases and J by 4 bases, leaving 19 bases between them. The CDR3 totals 15 residues. CDR3 DNA sequence: TGTGCCAGTCGTCAGACTCCGACGGAAAATCAGCCCCAGCATTTT. Its protein is CASRQTPTENQPQHF.

The chain joins TRBV9 to TRBJ2-3, with 9 positions matching TRBD2. From germline, CDR1 is SGDLS and CDR2 YYNGEE. The length of the CDR3 is 16 residues. J was trimmed by 0 bases and V by 0 bases; bases with no gene match: 2. CDR3 loop: CASSVEAGGSTDTQYF. In nucleotides, the CDR3 is TGTGCCAGCAGCGTAGAAGCGGGAGGAAGCACAGATACGCAGTATTTT.

This clonotype was picked up many times. V usage is TRBV29-1 and J usage is TRBJ2-7; D remains unclear. Germline CDR1 SQVTM, CDR2 ANQGSEA. The CDR3 runs to 14 residues. Trimming left V 6 bases short and J 4 bases short, with 19 bases between. Written as DNA, the CDR3 is TGCAGCGTGAGACACGGTCCAGTGAAATACGAGCAGTACTTC. This codes for CSVRHGPVKYEQYF.

The chain joins TRBV5-1 to TRBJ2-7; D may be TRBD1 (6 bases). CDR1 is SGHRS and CDR2 is YFSETQ in the germline V gene. This CDR3 contains 13 residues. Trimming shortened V by 5 bases and J by 4 bases, and 13 bases separated the two germline ends. The chain's CDR3 is CASSPGTPYEQYF. CDR3 bases: TGCGCCAGCAGTCCCGGGACACCATACGAGCAGTACTTC. The full variable domain, with the rest looked up from reference TRBV5-1 and TRBJ2-7, is KAGVTQTPRYLIKTRGQQVTLSCSPISGHRSVSWYQQTPGQGLQFLFEYFSETQRNKGNFPGRFSGRQFSNSRSEMNVSTLELGDSALYLCASSPGTPYEQYFGPGTRLTVT.

The DNA for the CDR3 is TGTGCCAGCAGCGGAACGGACAGGGTCGACACTGAAGCTTTCTTT. Residues: CASSGTDRVDTEAFF. V is TRBV5-6 and J is TRBJ1-1; 8 nucleotides line up with TRBD1. Germline loops: CDR1 SGHDT, CDR2 YYEEEE. V was clipped by 4 bases and J by 3 bases; unmatched bases: 8. This CDR3 region has 15 residues. The full variable domain, its missing parts supplied by reference TRBV5-6 and TRBJ1-1, is DAGVTQSPTHLIKTRGQQVTLRCSPKSGHDTVSWYQQALGQGPQFIFQYYEEEERQRGNFPDRFSGHQFPNYSSELNVNALLLGDSALYLCASSGTDRVDTEAFFGQGTRLTVV.

This clonotype was observed a handful of times. This chain joins TRBV5-4 and TRBJ1-1; the match to TRBD1 covers 7 bases. This CDR3 spans 15 amino acids. The V and J ends lost 1 base and 6 bases, in that order; junction bases with no gene match: 9. Germline CDR1 reads SGHNT; CDR2 reads YYREEE (reference sequence). Here the CDR3 reads CASSLMGQGVAEAFF. The CDR3 DNA is TGTGCCAGCAGCTTGATGGGTCAGGGGGTCGCTGAAGCTTTCTTT.

This rearrangement joins TRBV19 to TRBJ1-2; D possibly corresponds to TRBD1 (5 bases). This CDR3 region has 13 residues. Germline V lookup: CDR1 LNHDA, CDR2 SQIVND (reference sequence). V lost 6 bases and J lost 4, with 12 bases in between. The CDR3 bases are TGTGCCAGTAGCTCTGACAGTCGCTATGGCTACACCTTC. Its translation: CASSSDSRYGYTF.

The chain uses TRBV6-2 or TRBV6-3 and TRBJ2-3; no clear D. CDR1 is MNHEY and CDR2 is SVGEGT in the germline V gene. Deletions cut 6 bases from V and 0 bases from J, with 7 bases between. The CDR3 length is 13 residues. The CDR3 loop reads CASRPGSTDTQYF. CDR3 coding DNA: TGTGCCAGCAGACCGGGCAGCACAGATACGCAGTATTTT.

The V gene is TRBV11-1, the J gene TRBJ2-1; D perhaps matches TRBD1 (5 bases). CDR1 SGHAT and CDR2 FQDESV come from the germline V gene (reference sequence). The CDR3 is made up of 15 amino acids. V lost 1 base, J lost 10 bases, and 17 bases lay in between. The CDR3 nucleotides are TGTGCCAGCAGCTTAGACGTAGGACAACTCAGGGAGCAGTTCTTC. This translates into CASSLDVGQLREQFF. The variable domain in full, completed from reference TRBV11-1 and TRBJ2-1, reads EAEVAQSPRYKITEKSQAVAFWCDPISGHATLYWYRQILGQGPELLVQFQDESVVDDSQLPKDRFSAERLKGVDSTLKIQPAELGDSAMYLCASSLDVGQLREQFFGPGTRLTVL.

This rearrangement joins TRBV4-2 to TRBJ2-3; D may be TRBD2 (5 bases). Germline-derived CDR1 and CDR2 are LGHNA and YNFKEQ. This CDR3 comprises 16 residues. V shed 1 base and J shed 0 bases, with 11 bases lying between them. CDR3 in DNA: TGTGCCAGCAGCCAAGTGAGCGGATCAAGCACAGATACGCAGTATTTT. As protein: CASSQVSGSSTDTQYF.

This clonotype was recorded a few times. The chain has TRBV4-3 and TRBJ2-4; 8 bases are a match to TRBD2. After removal of 0 bases from V and 1 base from J, the junction contained 11 bases not matched to a gene. CDR3 length: 19 residues. In germline, CDR1 is LGHNA, CDR2 YSLEER. The CDR3 protein is CASSQEVHRGGGAKNIQYF. The CDR3 region has the DNA TGCGCCAGCAGCCAAGAAGTCCACCGGGGCGGGGGGGCCAAAAACATTCAGTACTTC.

This clonotype was seen a handful of times. The chain carries TRBV6-7 and TRBJ2-7, with 10 bases identical to TRBD1. TRBV6-7 is an open reading frame whose function is uncertain. After removal of 5 bases from V and 6 bases from J, the junction contained 7 bases not matched to a gene. The CDR3 loop spans 14 amino acids. DNA of the CDR3: TGTGCCAGCAGTAACGGGGGACAGGGGTCCGAGCAGTACTTC. Its translation is CASSNGGQGSEQYF.

Many counts were recorded for this clonotype. The chain carries TRBV29-1 and TRBJ2-7; no reliable D call. CDR1 and CDR2 (germline): SQVTM, ANQGSEA. The CDR3 runs 11 residues. The V end lost 5 bases, the J end lost 3 bases, and 8 bases lay between the germline ends. Written as DNA, the CDR3 is TGCAGCGTTTCCACGATCTACGAGCAGTACTTC. It encodes CSVSTIYEQYF.

The DNA for the CDR3 is TGCAGCGTTGGGGGGCCCTTGCAGGGCCGCCAAGAGACCCAGTACTTC. Amino acids: CSVGGPLQGRQETQYF. This sequence joins TRBV29-1 and TRBJ2-5; D perhaps matches TRBD1 (6 bases). V shed 4 bases and J shed 1 base, with 19 bases lying between them. The germline V gene has CDR1 SQVTM and CDR2 ANQGSEA. The length of the CDR3 is 16 residues.

About this clonotype: A read error may account for a junction end that differs from germline. This chain joins TRBV24-1 and TRBJ1-5, with TRBD1 matching over 7 bases. Germline V lookup: CDR1 KGHDR, CDR2 SFDVKD. The CDR3 spans 15 residues. The CDR3 loop reads CATGDNEGDSRPQNF. Written as DNA, the CDR3 is TGTGCCACCGGGGACAATGAAGGGGACAGCCGGCCCCAGAATTTT.

This chain connects TRBV7-2 to TRBJ2-5; D may be TRBD2 (6 bases). CDR3 length: 13 amino acids. Deletions cut 1 base from V and 5 bases from J, with 8 bases between. Germline-derived CDR1 and CDR2 are SGHTA and FQGNSA. DNA of the CDR3: TGTGCCAGCAGCTTAGGGGGGGTTGAGACCCAGTACTTC. It translates to CASSLGGVETQYF.

The chain has TRBV7-2 and TRBJ1-2; TRBD1 matches at 7 bases. Trimming cost V 3 bases and J 8 bases; bases outside gene matches: 6. Germline CDR1 is SGHTA and CDR2 is FQGNSA. CDR3 length: 13 residues. The chain's CDR3 is CASSFDRVQGYTF. The CDR3, as DNA: TGTGCCAGCAGCTTTGACAGGGTGCAGGGCTACACCTTC.

The chain is built from TRBV21-1 and TRBJ1-2; whether TRBD1, the table's D call, matches the DNA was not checked. TRBV21-1 is a listed pseudogene. This CDR3 has 14 residues. CDR3 sequence reads: CASSNSRGGWGYTF. In nucleotides, the CDR3 is TGTGCCAGCAGCAATTCTAGAGGGGGTTGGGGCTACACCTTC.

The chain uses TRBV5-1 and TRBJ2-7; weak D call: TRBD1 (6 bases). This CDR3 region has 14 residues. Germline CDR1 SGHRS, CDR2 YFSETQ. V was trimmed by 4 bases and J by 6 bases, leaving 17 bases between them. CDR3: CASSLDSMGAEQYF. The DNA for the CDR3 is TGCGCCAGCAGCCTGGACAGCATGGGGGCCGAGCAGTACTTC.

Many counts were recorded for this clonotype. CDR3 amino acids: CASSYSYVTGELFF. The CDR3, as DNA: TGTGCCAGCAGTTACTCGTACGTCACCGGGGAGCTGTTTTTT. This chain links TRBV6-5 with TRBJ2-2, with no clear D. CDR1 MNHEY and CDR2 SVGAGI come from the germline V gene. The V and J ends lost 0 bases and 4 bases respectively, with 6 bases between them. The CDR3 spans 14 residues.

This clonotype was observed a few times. The chain has TRBV7-6 and TRBJ1-3, with a tentative D call TRBD1 (5 bases). Looked up from germline, CDR1 is SGHVS and CDR2 is FNYEAQ. The CDR3 loop spans 18 amino acids. V lost 5 bases and J 0 bases, leaving 20 bases between the germline ends. CDR3 residues: CASSAAGLRVSSGNTIYF. The CDR3 DNA reads TGTGCCAGCAGCGCCGCAGGGTTGCGAGTGTCCTCTGGAAACACCATATATTTT.